A selection of T cell receptor beta chains follows, all from one sample in a study of blood T cell repertoires in COVID-19. TCRdb keeps only in-frame clones here, not all; method: immunoSEQ multiplex PCR. The sample consists of some 360,000 clones, about nine tenths of them appearing once. Sequencing used PBMCs or T cells enriched from blood (not recorded which). The source of these receptors is a woman aged 30 to 39 who had been exposed to COVID-19. The CDR3 runs from the conserved cysteine through the conserved F or W. Each record gives: CDR3 protein, CDR3 DNA, CDR3 length, V gene, D gene, J gene, clone size. A D gene is named only where the DNA matches it firmly. Clone size is stated in some rows and not others, as once, few, many or a class when expanded.

CDR3: CATSARTSGSDEQFF
DNA: TGTGCCACCAGTGCTCGGACTAGCGGGAGCGATGAGCAGTTCTTC
length: 15
V: TRBV24-1
D: TRBD2
J: TRBJ2-1
size: NA

CDR3: CASNDRGRGSEAFF
DNA: TGCGCCAGCAATGACAGGGGGAGAGGGTCTGAAGCTTTCTTT
length: 14
V: TRBV10-1
D: TRBD1
J: TRBJ1-1
size: NA

CDR3: CASSLGGGNSPLHF
DNA: TGTGCCAGCAGTTTAGGGGGGGGGAATTCACCCCTCCACTTT
length: 14
V: TRBV28
D: NA
J: TRBJ1-6
size: NA

CDR3: CASKWEFRDEQFF
DNA: TGTGCCAGCAAATGGGAGTTTCGGGATGAGCAGTTCTTC
length: 13
V: TRBV28
D: NA
J: TRBJ2-1
size: NA

CDR3: CASSLQAGSSYEQYF
DNA: TGTGCCAGCAGTTTACAGGCCGGAAGCTCCTACGAGCAGTACTTC
length: 15
V: TRBV28
D: NA
J: TRBJ2-7
size: NA

CDR3: CASSRDNSGNTIYF
DNA: TGTGCCAGCTCCCGGGACAACTCTGGAAACACCATATATTTT
length: 14
V: TRBV18
D: NA
J: TRBJ1-3
size: NA

CDR3: CASSLGATVRTGELFF
DNA: TGTGCCAGCAGCTTAGGGGCAACAGTTCGGACCGGGGAGCTGTTTTTT
length: 16
V: TRBV13
D: NA
J: TRBJ2-2
size: NA

CDR3: CASSLPGVRSSF
DNA: TGTGCCAGCTCACTGCCGGGTGTGCGGAGCTCCTTC
length: 12
V: TRBV18
D: NA
J: TRBJ2-7
size: once

CDR3: CASSQFSGTLSYEQYF
DNA: TGTGCCAGCAGCCAGTTCTCCGGGACACTTTCCTACGAGCAGTACTTC
length: 16
V: TRBV14
D: NA
J: TRBJ2-7
size: NA

CDR3: CASSVAGGGEQYF
DNA: TGTGCCAGCAGTGTAGCGGGAGGGGGCGAGCAGTACTTC
length: 13
V: TRBV6-1
D: TRBD2
J: TRBJ2-7
size: NA

CDR3: CASSPSSITRAETQYF
DNA: TGTGCCAGCAGCCCGAGCTCCATTACGAGAGCGGAGACCCAGTACTTC
length: 16
V: TRBV7-9
D: NA
J: TRBJ2-5
size: NA

CDR3: CASSLASGHREQYF
DNA: TGTGCCAGCAGCTTAGCGTCAGGGCATCGCGAGCAGTACTTC
length: 14
V: TRBV7-6
D: NA
J: TRBJ2-7
size: NA

CDR3: CSVEQGDEKLFF
DNA: TGCAGCGTCGAACAGGGGGATGAAAAACTGTTTTTT
length: 12
V: TRBV29-1
D: TRBD1
J: TRBJ1-4
size: NA

CDR3: CASSGDFPGELFF
DNA: TGTGCCAGCAGCGGAGATTTCCCCGGGGAGCTGTTTTTT
length: 13
V: TRBV12-3/TRBV12-4
D: NA
J: TRBJ2-2
size: NA

CDR3: CASSQGTGANTGELFF
DNA: TGTGCCAGCAGCCAAGGGACAGGCGCGAACACCGGGGAGCTGTTTTTT
length: 16
V: TRBV3-1/TRBV3-2
D: TRBD1
J: TRBJ2-2
size: NA

CDR3: CASRNEVGEQYF
DNA: TGTGCCTCCAGGAACGAAGTCGGCGAGCAGTACTTC
length: 12
V: TRBV7-3
D: NA
J: TRBJ2-7
size: few

CDR3: CASSQDPRGRWETQYF
DNA: TGTGCCAGCAGCCAAGATCCCCGGGGTCGGTGGGAGACCCAGTACTTC
length: 16
V: TRBV14
D: NA
J: TRBJ2-5
size: NA

CDR3: CASSPPTSGPNIQYF
DNA: TGTGCCAGCTCACCACCGACTAGCGGGCCGAACATTCAGTACTTC
length: 15
V: TRBV18
D: TRBD2
J: TRBJ2-4
size: NA

CDR3: CAISEPGTSGSGHEQYF
DNA: TGTGCCATCAGTGAGCCCGGGACTAGCGGGAGCGGGCACGAGCAGTACTTC
length: 17
V: TRBV10-3
D: TRBD2
J: TRBJ2-7
size: NA

CDR3: CASSGQGSNYGYTF
DNA: TGCGCCAGCAGTGGACAGGGAAGCAACTATGGCTACACCTTC
length: 14
V: TRBV10-2
D: TRBD1
J: TRBJ1-2
size: NA

CDR3: CSVEDLKTGGQDEQFF
DNA: TGCAGCGTTGAAGATCTTAAAACGGGAGGGCAAGATGAGCAGTTCTTC
length: 16
V: TRBV29-1
D: TRBD2
J: TRBJ2-1
size: NA

CDR3: CASSPRRDSYNEQFF
DNA: TGTGCCAGCAGCCCCCGGCGGGACAGCTACAATGAGCAGTTCTTC
length: 15
V: TRBV2
D: NA
J: TRBJ2-1
size: NA

CDR3: CASSNTGGTEAFF
DNA: TGTGCCAGCTCGAACACAGGGGGCACTGAAGCTTTCTTT
length: 13
V: TRBV18
D: TRBD1
J: TRBJ1-1
size: NA

CDR3: CASSPQAQSSYEQYF
DNA: TGTGCCAGCAGCCCCCAGGCGCAGAGCTCCTACGAGCAGTACTTC
length: 15
V: TRBV7-6
D: NA
J: TRBJ2-7
size: NA

CDR3: CAWGHRDRMTEAFF
DNA: TGTGCCTGGGGCCACAGGGACAGAATGACTGAAGCTTTCTTT
length: 14
V: TRBV30
D: TRBD1
J: TRBJ1-1
size: NA

CDR3: CASSPPSGGGETQYF
DNA: TGTGCCAGCTCACCACCGTCAGGGGGTGGGGAGACCCAGTACTTC
length: 15
V: TRBV18
D: TRBD1
J: TRBJ2-5
size: NA

CDR3: CASSKFGLAGVSSYNEQFF
DNA: TGTGCCAGTAGTAAGTTTGGACTAGCGGGGGTGAGCTCCTACAATGAGCAGTTCTTC
length: 19
V: TRBV19
D: TRBD2
J: TRBJ2-1
size: NA